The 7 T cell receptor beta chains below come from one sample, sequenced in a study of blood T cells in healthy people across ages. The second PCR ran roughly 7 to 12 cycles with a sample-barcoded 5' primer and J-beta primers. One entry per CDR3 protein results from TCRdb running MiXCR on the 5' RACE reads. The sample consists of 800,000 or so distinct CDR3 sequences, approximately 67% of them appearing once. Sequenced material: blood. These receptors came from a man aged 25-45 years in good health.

The CDR3 loop is CASSLGYRGRRDYGYTF. The DNA of the CDR3 is TGTGCCAGCAGCTTAGGGTACAGGGGACGACGGGACTATGGCTACACCTTC. V gene TRBV5-4 combines with J gene TRBJ1-2; 7 bases fit TRBD1. With 2 bases clipped from V and 3 bases from J, the junction kept 13 bases outside the gene matches. Looked up from germline, CDR1 is SGHNT and CDR2 is YYREEE (reference sequence). The CDR3 runs 17 residues.

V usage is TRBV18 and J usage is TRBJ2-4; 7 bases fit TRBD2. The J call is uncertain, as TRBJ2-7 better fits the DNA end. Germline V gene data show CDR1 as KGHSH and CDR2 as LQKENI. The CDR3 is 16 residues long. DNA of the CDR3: TGTGCCAGCTCACCGGCGGGAGAAAGGACCCCCTACGAGCAGTACTTC. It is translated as CASSPAGERTPYEQYF.

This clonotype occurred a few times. The CDR3 sequence: CASSYVANSYNEQFF. CDR3 DNA sequence: TGTGCCAGCAGCTACGTCGCGAACTCCTACAATGAGCAGTTCTTC. The V and J genes are TRBV7-2 and TRBJ2-1; D gene uncertain. Trimming took off 4 bases at V and 0 bases at J, with 10 bases between the two ends. The CDR3 loop spans 15 amino acids. Germline V gene lookup returns CDR1 SGHTA and CDR2 FQGNSA.

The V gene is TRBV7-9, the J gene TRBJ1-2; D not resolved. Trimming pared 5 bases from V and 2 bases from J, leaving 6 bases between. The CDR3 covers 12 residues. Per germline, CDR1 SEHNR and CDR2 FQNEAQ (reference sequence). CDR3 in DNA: TGTGCCAGCAGCCCGCACAACTATGGCTACACCTTC. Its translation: CASSPHNYGYTF.

The CDR3 DNA follows: TGTGCCAGCAGTCCCGACCAGGCGCATGGCTACACCTTC. It specifies CASSPDQAHGYTF. The J gene is TRBJ1-2, the V gene TRBV28; D is uncertain. Trimming removed 5 bases at V and 6 bases at J, with 13 bases between. Germline V CDR1 and CDR2: MDHEN, SYDVKM. This CDR3 spans 13 amino acids.

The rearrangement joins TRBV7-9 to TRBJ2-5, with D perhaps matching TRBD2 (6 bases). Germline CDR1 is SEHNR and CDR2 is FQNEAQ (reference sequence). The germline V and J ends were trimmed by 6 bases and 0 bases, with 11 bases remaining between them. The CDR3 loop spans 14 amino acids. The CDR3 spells CASRGTVYQETQYF. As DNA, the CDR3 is TGTGCCAGCAGGGGGACTGTGTACCAAGAGACCCAGTACTTC.

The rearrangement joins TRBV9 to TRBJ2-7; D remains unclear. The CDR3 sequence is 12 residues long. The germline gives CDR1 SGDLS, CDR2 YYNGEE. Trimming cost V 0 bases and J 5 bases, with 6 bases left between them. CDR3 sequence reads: CASSVGSHEQYF. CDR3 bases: TGTGCCAGCAGCGTAGGGTCCCACGAGCAGTACTTC. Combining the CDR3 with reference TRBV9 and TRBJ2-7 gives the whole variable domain DSGVTQTPKHLITATGQRVTLRCSPRSGDLSVYWYQQSLDQGLQFLIQYYNGEERAKGNILERFSAQQFPDLHSELNLSSLELGDSALYFCASSVGSHEQYFGPGTRLTVT.